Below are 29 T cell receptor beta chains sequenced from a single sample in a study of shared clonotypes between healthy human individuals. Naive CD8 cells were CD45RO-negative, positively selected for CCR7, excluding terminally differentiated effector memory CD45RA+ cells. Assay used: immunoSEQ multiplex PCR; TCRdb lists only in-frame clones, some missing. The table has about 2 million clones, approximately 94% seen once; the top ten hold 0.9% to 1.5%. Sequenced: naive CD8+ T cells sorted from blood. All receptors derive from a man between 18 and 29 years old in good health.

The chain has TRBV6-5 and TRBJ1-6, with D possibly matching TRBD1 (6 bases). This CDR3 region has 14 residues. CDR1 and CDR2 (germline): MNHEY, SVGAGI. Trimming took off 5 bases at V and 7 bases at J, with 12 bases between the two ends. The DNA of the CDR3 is TGTGCCAGCAGTACACAGGGTGTCAATTCACCCCTCCACTTT. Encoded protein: CASSTQGVNSPLHF.

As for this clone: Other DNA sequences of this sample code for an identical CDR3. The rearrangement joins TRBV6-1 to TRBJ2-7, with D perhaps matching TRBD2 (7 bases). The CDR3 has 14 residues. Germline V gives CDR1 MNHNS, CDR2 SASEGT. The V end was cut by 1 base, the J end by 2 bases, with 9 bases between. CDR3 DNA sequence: TGTGCCAGCAGTGAAGGGCGGGGGCCCTACGAGCAGTACTTC. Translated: CASSEGRGPYEQYF.

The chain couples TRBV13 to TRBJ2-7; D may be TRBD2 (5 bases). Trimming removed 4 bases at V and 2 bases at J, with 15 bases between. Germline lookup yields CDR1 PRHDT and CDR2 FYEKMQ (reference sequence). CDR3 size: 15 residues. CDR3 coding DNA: TGTGCCAGCAGCTCTAGTTTGAGGGAGACCTACGAGCAGTACTTC. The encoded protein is CASSSSLRETYEQYF.

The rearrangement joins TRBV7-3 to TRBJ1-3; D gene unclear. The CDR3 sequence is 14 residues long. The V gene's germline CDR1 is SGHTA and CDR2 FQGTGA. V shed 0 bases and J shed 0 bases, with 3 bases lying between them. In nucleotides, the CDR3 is TGTGCCAGCAGCTTAACGAACTCTGGAAACACCATATATTTT. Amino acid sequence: CASSLTNSGNTIYF.

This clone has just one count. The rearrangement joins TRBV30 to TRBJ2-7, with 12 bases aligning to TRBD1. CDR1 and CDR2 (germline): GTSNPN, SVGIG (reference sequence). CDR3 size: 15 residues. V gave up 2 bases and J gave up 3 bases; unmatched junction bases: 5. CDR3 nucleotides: TGTGCCTGGAGTATCGGGACAGGGGGCCTCTACGAGCAGTACTTC. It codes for CAWSIGTGGLYEQYF.

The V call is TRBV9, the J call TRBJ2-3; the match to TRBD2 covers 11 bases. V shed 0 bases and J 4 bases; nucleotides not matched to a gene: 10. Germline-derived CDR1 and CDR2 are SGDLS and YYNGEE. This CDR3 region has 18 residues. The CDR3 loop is CASSVESSGRFYADTQYF. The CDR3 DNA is TGTGCCAGCAGCGTAGAATCTAGCGGGAGGTTCTACGCAGATACGCAGTATTTT.

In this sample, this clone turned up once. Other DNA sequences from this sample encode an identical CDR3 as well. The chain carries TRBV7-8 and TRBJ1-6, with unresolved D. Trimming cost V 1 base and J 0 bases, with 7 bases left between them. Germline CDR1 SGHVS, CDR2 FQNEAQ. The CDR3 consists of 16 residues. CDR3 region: CASSLGRSSYNSPLHF. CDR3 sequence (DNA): TGTGCCAGCAGCTTAGGGAGGAGCTCCTATAATTCACCCCTCCACTTT.

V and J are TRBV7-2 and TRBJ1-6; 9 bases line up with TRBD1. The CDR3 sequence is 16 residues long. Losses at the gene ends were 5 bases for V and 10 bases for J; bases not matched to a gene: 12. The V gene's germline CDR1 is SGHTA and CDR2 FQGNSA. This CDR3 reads CASSPGPGQGESPLHF. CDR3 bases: TGTGCCAGCAGCCCCGGACCGGGACAGGGAGAATCACCCCTCCACTTT.

This chain's CDR3 is CSVTGHNTEAFF. The CDR3 coding sequence is TGCAGCGTGACAGGGCACAACACTGAAGCTTTCTTT. The rearrangement uses TRBV29-1 and TRBJ1-1; the match to TRBD1 covers 7 bases. CDR1 is SQVTM and CDR2 is ANQGSEA in the germline V gene. The CDR3 consists of 12 residues. Unmatched junction bases numbered 3, after V lost 6 bases and J lost 2 bases. Drawing the rest from reference TRBV29-1 and TRBJ1-1, the complete variable domain is SAVISQKPSRDICQRGTSLTIQCQVDSQVTMMFWYRQQPGQSLTLIATANQGSEATYESGFVIDKFPISRPNLTFSTLTVSNMSPEDSSIYLCSVTGHNTEAFFGQGTRLTVV.

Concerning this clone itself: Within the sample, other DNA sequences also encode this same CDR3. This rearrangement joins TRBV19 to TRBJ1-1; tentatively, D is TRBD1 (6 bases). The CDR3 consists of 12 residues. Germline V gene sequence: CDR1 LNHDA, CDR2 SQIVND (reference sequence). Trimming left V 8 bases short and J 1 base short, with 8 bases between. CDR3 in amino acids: CASVQGNTEAFF. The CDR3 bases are TGTGCCAGTGTACAGGGGAACACTGAAGCTTTCTTT.

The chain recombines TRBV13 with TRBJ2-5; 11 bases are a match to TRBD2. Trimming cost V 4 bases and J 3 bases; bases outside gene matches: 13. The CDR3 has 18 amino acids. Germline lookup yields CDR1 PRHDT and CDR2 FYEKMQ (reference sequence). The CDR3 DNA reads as TGTGCCAGCAGCTGGATCGGACTAGCGGGCCGGGAGAAAGAGACCCAGTACTTC. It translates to CASSWIGLAGREKETQYF.

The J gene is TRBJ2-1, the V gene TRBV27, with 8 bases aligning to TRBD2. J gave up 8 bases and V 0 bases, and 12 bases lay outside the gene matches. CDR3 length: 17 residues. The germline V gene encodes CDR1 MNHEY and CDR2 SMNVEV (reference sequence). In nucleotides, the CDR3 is TGTGCCAGCAGTTTATCCTCGCCGGGGGGGGAAGGTGATGAGCAGTTCTTC. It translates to CASSLSSPGGEGDEQFF.

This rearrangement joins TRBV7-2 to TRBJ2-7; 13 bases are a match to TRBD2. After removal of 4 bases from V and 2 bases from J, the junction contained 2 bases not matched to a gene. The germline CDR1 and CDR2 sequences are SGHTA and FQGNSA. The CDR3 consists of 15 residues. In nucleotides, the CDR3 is TGTGCCAGCAGCTACGGGACTAGCGGGACCTACGAGCAGTACTTC. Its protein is CASSYGTSGTYEQYF.

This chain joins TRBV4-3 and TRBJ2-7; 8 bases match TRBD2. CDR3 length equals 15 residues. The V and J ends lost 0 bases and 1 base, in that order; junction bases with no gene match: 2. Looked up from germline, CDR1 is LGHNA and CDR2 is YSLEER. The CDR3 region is CASSQDVAGSYEQYF. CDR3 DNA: TGCGCCAGCAGCCAAGATGTAGCGGGATCCTACGAGCAGTACTTC.

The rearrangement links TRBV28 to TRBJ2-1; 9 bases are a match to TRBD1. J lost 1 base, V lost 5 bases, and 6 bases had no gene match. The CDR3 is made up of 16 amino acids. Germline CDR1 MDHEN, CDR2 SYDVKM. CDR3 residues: CASSPSGTGSYNEQFF. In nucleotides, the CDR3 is TGTGCCAGCAGTCCATCCGGGACAGGGTCCTACAATGAGCAGTTCTTC.

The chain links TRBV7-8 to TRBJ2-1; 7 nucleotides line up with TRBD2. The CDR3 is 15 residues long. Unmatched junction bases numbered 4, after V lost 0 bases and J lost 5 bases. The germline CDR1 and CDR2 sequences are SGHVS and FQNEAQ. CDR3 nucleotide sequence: TGTGCCAGCAGCTTAGCGGGAGGGCTGAACAATGAGCAGTTCTTC. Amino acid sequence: CASSLAGGLNNEQFF.

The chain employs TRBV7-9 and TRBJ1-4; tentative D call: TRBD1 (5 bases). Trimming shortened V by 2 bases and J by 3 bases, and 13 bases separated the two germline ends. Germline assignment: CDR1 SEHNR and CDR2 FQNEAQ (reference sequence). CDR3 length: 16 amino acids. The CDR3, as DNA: TGTGCCAGCAGCTTACCCTGGGGGGAGCCTAATGAAAAACTGTTTTTT. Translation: CASSLPWGEPNEKLFF.

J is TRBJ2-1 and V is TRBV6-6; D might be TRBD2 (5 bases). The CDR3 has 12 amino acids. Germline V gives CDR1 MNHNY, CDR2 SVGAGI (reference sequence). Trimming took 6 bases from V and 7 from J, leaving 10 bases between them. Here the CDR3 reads CASRSAENEQFF. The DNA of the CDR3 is TGTGCCAGCAGGTCAGCGGAGAATGAGCAGTTCTTC.

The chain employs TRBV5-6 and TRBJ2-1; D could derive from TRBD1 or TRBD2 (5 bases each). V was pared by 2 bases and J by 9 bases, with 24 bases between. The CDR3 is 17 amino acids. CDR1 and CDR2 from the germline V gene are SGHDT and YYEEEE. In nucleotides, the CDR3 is TGTGCCAGCAGCTTCATGATTCGGCTAGCAGGGCAGGGTGAGCAGTTCTTC. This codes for CASSFMIRLAGQGEQFF.

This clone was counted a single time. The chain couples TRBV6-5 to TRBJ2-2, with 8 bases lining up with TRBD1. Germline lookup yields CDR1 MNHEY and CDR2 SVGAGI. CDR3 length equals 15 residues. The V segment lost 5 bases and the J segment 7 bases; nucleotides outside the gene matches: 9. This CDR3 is CASSTPTGGIGELFF. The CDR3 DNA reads TGTGCCAGCAGTACCCCCACAGGGGGAATCGGGGAGCTGTTTTTT.

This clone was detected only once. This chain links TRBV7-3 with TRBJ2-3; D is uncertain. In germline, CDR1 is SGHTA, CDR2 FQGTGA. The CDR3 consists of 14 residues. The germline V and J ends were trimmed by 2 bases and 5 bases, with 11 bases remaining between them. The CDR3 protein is CASSLVGSGDTQYF. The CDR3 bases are TGTGCCAGCAGCTTAGTAGGGTCTGGAGATACGCAGTATTTT.

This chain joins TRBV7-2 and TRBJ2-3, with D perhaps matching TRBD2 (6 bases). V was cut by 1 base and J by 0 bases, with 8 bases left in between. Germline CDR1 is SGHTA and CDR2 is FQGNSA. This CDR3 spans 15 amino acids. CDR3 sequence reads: CASSLDGGSTDTQYF. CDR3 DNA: TGTGCCAGCAGCTTAGACGGGGGTAGCACAGATACGCAGTATTTT.

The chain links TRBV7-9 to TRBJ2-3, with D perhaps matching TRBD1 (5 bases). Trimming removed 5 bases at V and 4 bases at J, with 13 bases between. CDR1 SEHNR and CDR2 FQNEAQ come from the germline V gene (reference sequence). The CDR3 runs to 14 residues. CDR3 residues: CASSPARVPDTQYF. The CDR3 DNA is TGTGCCAGCAGCCCGGCCAGGGTTCCAGATACGCAGTATTTT.

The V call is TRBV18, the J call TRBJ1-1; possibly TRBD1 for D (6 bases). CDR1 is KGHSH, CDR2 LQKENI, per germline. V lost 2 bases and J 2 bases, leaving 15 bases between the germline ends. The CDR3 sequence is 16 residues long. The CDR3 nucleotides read TGTGCCAGCTCACCAACACGACAGGCAATTAACACTGAAGCTTTCTTT. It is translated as CASSPTRQAINTEAFF.

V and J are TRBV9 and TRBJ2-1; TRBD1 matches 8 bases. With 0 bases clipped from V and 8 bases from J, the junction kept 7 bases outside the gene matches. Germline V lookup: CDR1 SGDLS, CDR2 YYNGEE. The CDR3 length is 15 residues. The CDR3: CASSVALDREHEQFF. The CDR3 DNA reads TGTGCCAGCAGCGTAGCCCTGGACAGGGAACATGAGCAGTTCTTC.

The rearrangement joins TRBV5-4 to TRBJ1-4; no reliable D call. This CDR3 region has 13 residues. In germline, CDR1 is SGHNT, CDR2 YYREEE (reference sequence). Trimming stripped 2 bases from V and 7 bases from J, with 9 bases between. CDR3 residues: CASSFTGGEKLFF. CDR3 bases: TGTGCCAGCAGCTTTACGGGCGGTGAAAAACTGTTTTTT.

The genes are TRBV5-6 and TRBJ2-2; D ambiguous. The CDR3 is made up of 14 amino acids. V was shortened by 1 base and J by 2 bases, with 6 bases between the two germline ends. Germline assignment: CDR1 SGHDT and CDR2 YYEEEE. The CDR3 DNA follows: TGTGCCAGCAGCTTGTTACTCAACACCGGGGAGCTGTTTTTT. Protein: CASSLLLNTGELFF.

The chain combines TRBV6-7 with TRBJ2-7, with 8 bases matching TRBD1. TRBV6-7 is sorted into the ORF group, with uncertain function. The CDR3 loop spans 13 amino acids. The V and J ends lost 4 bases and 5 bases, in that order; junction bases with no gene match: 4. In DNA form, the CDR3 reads TGTGCCAGCAGTTCGACAGGGGAAGACGAGCAGTACTTC. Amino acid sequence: CASSSTGEDEQYF.

CDR3 sequence (DNA): TGTGCCAGCAGGGATACGGTGAGCACTGAAGCTTTCTTT. Protein product: CASRDTVSTEAFF. The rearrangement uses TRBV6-4 and TRBJ1-1; the D is unclear. CDR3 length: 13 residues. The germline V gene encodes CDR1 MRHNA and CDR2 SNTAGT. V was cut by 6 bases and J by 4 bases, with 12 bases left in between.